This T cell receptor (beta chain) came from a study of OX40 agonist ivuxolimab in advanced cancers. Losses at the gene ends were 6 bases for V and 5 bases for J; bases not matched to a gene: 5. The CDR3 covers 14 residues. Germline CDR1 reads SEHNR; CDR2 reads FQNEAQ (reference sequence). Profiled with immunoSEQ multiplex PCR; TCRdb holds only in-frame clones, not every one. The table lists 60,000 to 65,000 clones, about 90% of them singletons, with approximately 5.6% in the top ten. The rearrangement uses TRBV7-9 and TRBJ1-5; 9 positions match TRBD1. The TCR was taken from an adult with an advanced solid tumor such as melanoma, head and neck, liver or kidney cancer. The sequences come from CD4+ or CD8+ T cells sorted from blood, collected in a trial of the OX40 agonist ivuxolimab. The CDR3 DNA reads as TGTGCCAGCAGTCGGACAGGGGACCATCAGCCCCAGCATTTT. Translation gives CASSRTGDHQPQHF.